These 3 T cell receptor beta chains share one sample of origin, sequenced in a study of control samples from healthy donors and cancer patients. Only in-frame clones appear in the TCRdb table, and some are missing; sequencing was by immunoSEQ multiplex PCR. The top ten clones hold roughly 1.3% of a sample with some 79,000 clones, 90% to 95% of them seen once. Sequencing was carried out using PBMCs. All receptors derive from a woman aged 40 to 55 with lung cancer.

The V gene is TRBV30, the J gene TRBJ1-1; no clear D gene. Germline CDR1 is GTSNPN and CDR2 is SVGIG (reference sequence). V lost 7 bases, J lost 6 bases, and 24 bases lay in between. CDR3 size: 15 residues. As DNA, the CDR3 is TGTGCCTTGACACCTTCCTTACCCTTCTCTCCTGAAGCTTTCTTT. It codes for CALTPSLPFSPEAFF.

This sequence joins TRBV11-2 and TRBJ1-5; no firm D call. V lost 5 bases, J lost 7 bases, and 15 bases lay in between. Looked up from germline, CDR1 is SGHAT and CDR2 is FQNNGV. This CDR3 region has 14 residues. CDR3 residues: CASSGRGLRQPQHF. In nucleotides, the CDR3 is TGTGCCAGCAGCGGGCGAGGTTTGCGGCAGCCCCAGCATTTT.

The chain recombines TRBV12-3 or TRBV12-4 with TRBJ2-7; D not certain. With 2 bases removed from V and 3 bases from J, the gap between germline ends came to 5 bases. This CDR3 has 12 amino acids. For the CDR3, the DNA is TGTGCCAGCAGTTTAAAAGGCTACGAGCAGTACTTC. This codes for CASSLKGYEQYF.